This TCR beta chain stems from a study of metastatic and nonmetastatic thyroid tumors. Germline values: CDR1 MNHNS, CDR2 SASEGT. This CDR3 contains 13 residues. With 8 bases removed from V and 1 base from J, the gap between germline ends came to 12 bases. Thyroid surgery was preceded by no treatment in any patient. Through MiXCR, TCRdb re-clonotyped the PCR reads. The data show 43,000 or so clones, about 25% seen once. The receptor was derived from a male donor with papillary thyroid cancer or a benign thyroid nodule (not recorded which). Some clones in this sample may be carry-over from other donors' samples. The sample was blood. The V and J genes are TRBV6-1 and TRBJ2-7; D is undetermined. The chain's CDR3 is CASSEATSYEQYF. CDR3 in DNA: TGTGCCAGCTCCGAAGCTACTTCCTACGAGCAGTACTTC.